This T cell receptor (beta chain) was sequenced in a study of T cells in Graves' hyperthyroidism and ophthalmopathy. Authors of the study amplified TCR beta CDR3 regions from RNA transcripts. Carried out on the TCR CDR3, a first-round RT-PCR used the HTBI primer set. From the multiplex PCR reads, TCRdb called clonotypes with MiXCR, one entry per CDR3 protein. The sample has roughly 500,000 distinct CDR3 sequences, 40% to 55% seen once. V lost 3 bases and J lost 6, with 18 bases in between. From germline, CDR1 is SGHVS and CDR2 FQNEAQ. The CDR3 runs 15 residues. In this sample, this clonotype turned up many times.

The clonotype comes from an adult woman with Graves' disease, either hyperthyroidism or ophthalmopathy (not recorded which). Sequencing was done on a sample of peripheral blood or thyroid tissue (not recorded which). The V and J genes are TRBV7-8 and TRBJ2-7, with D perhaps matching TRBD2 (6 bases). As DNA, the CDR3 is TGTGCCAGCAGCTTTGTGCGGGGAGAGTTAGGCGAGCAGTACTTC. Its translation is CASSFVRGELGEQYF.